These 9 T cell receptor beta chains were all obtained from the same sample, sequenced in a study of identifying expanded T cells in peripheral blood. Profiling relied on immunoSEQ multiplex PCR, and the TCRdb table lists in-frame clones only, not all of them. The sample lists 85,000 to 100,000 clones, 88% occurring once. The material sequenced was blood. The receptors shown here come from a person between 18 and 75 years old in good health.

This sequence joins TRBV4-1 and TRBJ1-2; D might be TRBD1 (6 bases). The CDR3 sequence is 16 residues long. Trimming cost V 2 bases and J 0 bases, with 13 bases left between them. Germline CDR1 and CDR2: MGHRA and YSYEKL. The CDR3 sequence: CASSQHGQSANYGYTF. CDR3 in DNA: TGCGCCAGCAGCCAACATGGACAGTCAGCTAACTATGGCTACACCTTC.

This clone was recorded at least ten times. This rearrangement joins TRBV6-4 to TRBJ2-3; TRBD2 is a possible D gene (6 bases). This CDR3 region has 14 residues. Trimming took off 3 bases at V and 0 bases at J, with 7 bases between the two ends. CDR1 and CDR2 from the germline V gene are MRHNA and SNTAGT. As DNA, the CDR3 is TGTGCCAGCAGTGAAGGGACTAGCACAGATACGCAGTATTTT. Protein: CASSEGTSTDTQYF.

The V call is TRBV7-9, the J call TRBJ2-7; D tentatively fits TRBD1 or TRBD2 (7 bases each). The germline V gene encodes CDR1 SEHNR and CDR2 FQNEAQ (reference sequence). V lost 2 bases, J lost 0 bases, and 17 bases lay in between. The CDR3 is made up of 17 amino acids. The CDR3 here is CASSLWGGDSISYEQYF. The CDR3 DNA sequence: TGTGCCAGCAGCTTATGGGGAGGGGACAGTATCTCCTACGAGCAGTACTTC.

The gene calls are TRBV6-1 and TRBJ2-7, with D uncertain. V lost 8 bases to trimming and J lost 3 bases, with 8 bases between them. From germline, CDR1 is MNHNS and CDR2 SASEGT. The CDR3 covers 11 residues. In nucleotides, the CDR3 is TGTGCCAGCTATTGGCGCTACGAGCAGTACTTC. Protein sequence: CASYWRYEQYF.

This sequence joins TRBV7-2 and TRBJ2-7; no reliable D call. The germline gives CDR1 SGHTA, CDR2 FQGNSA. Deletions cut 5 bases from V and 3 bases from J, with 8 bases between. The CDR3 length is 12 residues. In DNA form, the CDR3 reads TGTGCCAGCAGCCCCGACAACTACGAGCAGTACTTC. Amino acids: CASSPDNYEQYF.

The V and J genes are TRBV7-6 and TRBJ2-1; TRBD2 matches 9 bases. Germline CDR1 and CDR2: SGHVS and FNYEAQ. With 1 base clipped from V and 4 bases from J, the junction kept 5 bases outside the gene matches. The length of the CDR3 is 16 residues. The CDR3 DNA is TGTGCCAGCAGCTTAGAGGCGGGGGGGCCGTACAATGAGCAGTTCTTC. This encodes CASSLEAGGPYNEQFF.

The chain employs TRBV28 and TRBJ2-1; D remains ambiguous. The germline V gene has CDR1 MDHEN and CDR2 SYDVKM. CDR3 size: 11 residues. The V and J ends lost 1 base and 6 bases respectively, with 1 base between them. CDR3: CASSLSNEQFF. The CDR3 DNA reads as TGTGCCAGCAGTTTATCCAATGAGCAGTTCTTC.

The rearrangement uses TRBV4-3 and TRBJ2-1; 12 nucleotides line up with TRBD2. The germline gives CDR1 LGHNA, CDR2 YSLEER. V lost 1 base and J lost 6; bases outside the gene matches: 4. The CDR3 consists of 16 residues. The CDR3 protein is CASSQGLAGAPNEQFF. In DNA, the CDR3 is TGCGCCAGCAGCCAAGGACTAGCGGGAGCACCCAATGAGCAGTTCTTC.

The chain couples TRBV7-8 to TRBJ2-1; D may be TRBD1 or TRBD2 (5 bases each). V was trimmed by 7 bases and J by 0 bases, leaving 13 bases between them. Germline V gives CDR1 SGHVS, CDR2 FQNEAQ. The CDR3 loop spans 15 amino acids. The CDR3 is CASTVGVNSYNEQFF. In nucleotides, the CDR3 is TGTGCCAGCACCGTGGGGGTCAACTCCTACAATGAGCAGTTCTTC.